A selection of T cell receptor beta chains follows, all from one sample in a study of CD8 T cells in ankylosing spondylitis. One entry per CDR3 protein, called by TCRdb with MiXCR from the 5' RACE reads. This sample yields some 800,000 distinct CDR3 sequences, of which approximately 12% are seen a single time; approximately 0.46% belongs to the top ten. The specimen was blood, either unsorted or a sorted T cell fraction (not recorded which). The receptors here all came from a male donor with ankylosing spondylitis. Each CDR3 is given with its conserved first and last residue. A D gene is named only where the DNA matches it firmly. Clone size is given for some rows only: seen once, a few or many times, or a class if the clone is expanded.

.	few	TRBJ2-7	TRBV6-1	CASNPGPLPYEQYF	TGTGCCAGCAATCCGGGACCGCTACCCTACGAGCAGTACTTC
.	many	TRBJ2-1	TRBV27	CASSPPGIYNEQFF	TGTGCCAGCAGCCCTCCCGGGATATACAATGAGCAGTTCTTC
TRBD1	.	TRBJ2-7	TRBV10-3	CAISNRQGYEQYF	TGTGCCATCAGTAACAGACAGGGCTACGAGCAGTACTTC
.	.	TRBJ2-1	TRBV2	CTCSFRLLGASRYNEQFF	TGTACCTGCAGTTTTCGGCTACTCGGTGCTTCTCGCTACAATGAGCAGTTCTTC
.	few	TRBJ1-4	TRBV20-1	CSARDARQVVNEKLFF	TGCAGTGCTAGAGACGCAAGACAGGTTGTTAATGAAAAACTGTTTTTT
.	few	TRBJ2-3	TRBV7-2	CASSLGAQYTQYF	TGTGCCAGCAGCTTAGGCGCCCAGTATACGCAGTATTTT
TRBD1	many	TRBJ1-1	TRBV7-8	CASSPFRGQSTEAFF	TGTGCCAGCAGCCCCTTTAGGGGACAGAGCACTGAAGCTTTCTTT
.	few	TRBJ1-4	TRBV11-2	CASSPQGFRDEKLFF	TGTGCCAGCAGCCCCCAGGGTTTTCGGGATGAAAAACTGTTTTTT
.	.	TRBJ2-2	TRBV7-6	CASSLIDPSGTGELFF	TGTGCCAGCAGCTTAATAGACCCTTCGGGCACCGGGGAGCTGTTTTTT
.	.	TRBJ2-4	TRBV20-1	CSARGLEVNIQYF	TGCAGTGCTAGAGGACTGGAGGTAAACATTCAGTACTTC
.	many	TRBJ1-1	TRBV15	CATRGGRPDLGSTEAFF	TGTGCCACCAGAGGGGGACGGCCGGATTTGGGTAGCACTGAAGCTTTCTTT
TRBD1	few	TRBJ1-2	TRBV6-5	CASSYTGQGLSGYTF	TGTGCCAGCAGTTACACCGGACAGGGGTTAAGCGGCTACACCTTC
.	.	TRBJ1-1	TRBV18	CASSLGWDTEAFF	TGTGCCAGCTCCCTGGGATGGGACACTGAAGCTTTCTTT
TRBD2	.	TRBJ2-5	TRBV10-3	CAISVGGGAETQYF	TGTGCCATCAGTGTCGGGGGGGGCGCAGAGACCCAGTACTTC
.	few	TRBJ1-1	TRBV6-1	CASSEAWDTEAFF	TGTGCCAGCAGTGAAGCGTGGGACACTGAAGCTTTCTTT
TRBD2	.	TRBJ2-5	TRBV5-8	CASSLGLAGEYQETQYF	TGTGCCAGCAGCTTGGGACTAGCGGGGGAGTACCAAGAGACCCAGTACTTC
TRBD2	.	TRBJ2-1	TRBV6-1	CASSPRLAGRSYNEQFF	TGTGCCAGCAGCCCCCGACTAGCGGGTCGCTCCTACAATGAGCAGTTCTTC
.	.	TRBJ2-1	TRBV7-2	CASSFTSTPSYNEQFF	TGTGCCAGCAGCTTTACAAGTACCCCTTCCTACAATGAGCAGTTCTTC
.	many	TRBJ2-1	TRBV13	CASSPIRGLYNEQFF	TGTGCCAGCAGCCCAATTCGGGGGCTGTACAATGAGCAGTTCTTC
.	.	TRBJ2-7	TRBV14	CASSRRTFAYEQYF	TGTGCCAGCAGCCGTAGGACGTTTGCCTACGAGCAGTACTTC
.	many	TRBJ2-7	TRBV20-1	CSAFDRQNWYEQYF	TGCAGTGCATTCGACAGGCAAAATTGGTACGAGCAGTACTTC
TRBD1	.	TRBJ2-7	TRBV20-1	CSARVDRVTYEQYF	TGCAGTGCCCGGGTAGACAGGGTAACCTACGAGCAGTACTTC
TRBD2	many	TRBJ2-5	TRBV20-1	CSARTAGGPDF	TGCAGTGCTAGAACAGCGGGAGGGCCTGACTTC
TRBD1	few	TRBJ1-2	TRBV11-2	CASRGDRGRYGYTF	TGTGCCAGCAGAGGGGACAGGGGACGTTATGGCTACACCTTC
TRBD1	few	TRBJ1-6	TRBV5-1	CASSLGQGWSPLHF	TGCGCCAGCAGCTTGGGACAGGGGTGGTCACCCCTCCACTTT
TRBD2	.	TRBJ2-3	TRBV11-2	CASSLGLAGGNTQYF	TGTGCCAGCAGCTTAGGTTTAGCGGGAGGCAATACGCAGTATTTT
.	many	TRBJ2-7	TRBV29-1	CSATGQNYEQYF	TGCAGCGCCACCGGACAGAACTACGAGCAGTACTTC
.	few	TRBJ2-5	TRBV5-1	CASSLYQTQETQYF	TGCGCCAGCAGCTTGTACCAGACCCAAGAGACCCAGTACTTC
.	.	TRBJ2-4	TRBV20-1	CSATPIQAKNIQYF	TGCAGTGCCACCCCCATCCAAGCCAAAAACATTCAGTACTTC
TRBD1	few	TRBJ1-5	TRBV12-3/TRBV12-4	CASSLGVTGLNQPQHF	TGTGCCAGCAGCCTCGGAGTGACAGGGCTCAATCAGCCCCAGCATTTT
TRBD2	.	TRBJ2-7	TRBV5-1	CASSSLAGSLYEQYF	TGCGCCAGCAGCTCGTTAGCGGGATCCCTTTACGAGCAGTACTTC
.	many	TRBJ2-7	TRBV12-3/TRBV12-4	CASSIRETYEQYF	TGTGCCAGCAGCATCAGGGAGACCTACGAGCAGTACTTC
TRBD2	.	TRBJ2-5	TRBV28	CASSTGGPSETFSQETQYF	TGTGCCAGCAGTACGGGAGGGCCTAGCGAGACTTTTTCACAAGAGACCCAGTACTTC
.	.	TRBJ1-1	TRBV12-3/TRBV12-4	CASRDHRNTEAFF	TGTGCCAGCAGAGACCACCGGAACACTGAAGCTTTCTTT
.	few	TRBJ2-3	TRBV4-3	CASSQGAQVLSDTQYF	TGCGCCAGCAGCCAAGGAGCTCAGGTTTTATCAGATACGCAGTATTTT
.	many	TRBJ2-5	TRBV7-2	CASSTTQTGGLWYF	TGTGCCAGCAGCACCACCCAAACAGGGGGACTATGGTACTTC
.	.	TRBJ2-5	TRBV6-5	CASSYSPISQETQYF	TGTGCCAGCAGTTACTCCCCTATATCCCAAGAGACCCAGTACTTC
TRBD2	few	TRBJ2-7	TRBV20-1	CSARTTSGSSYEQYF	TGCAGTGCTAGAACGACTAGCGGCAGCTCCTACGAGCAGTACTTC
.	few	TRBJ1-4	TRBV18	CASSPDLMEKLFF	TGTGCCAGCTCACCAGACCTGATGGAAAAACTGTTTTTT
TRBD2	many	TRBJ2-5	TRBV14	CASSQVERGGWETQYF	TGTGCCAGCAGCCAAGTCGAGCGGGGGGGCTGGGAGACCCAGTACTTC
.	.	TRBJ1-3	TRBV6-1	CASRPTGSSGNTIYF	TGTGCCAGCAGACCTACAGGGAGCTCTGGAAACACCATATATTTT
TRBD2	.	TRBJ2-3	TRBV5-1	CASMRLAGNTDTQYF	TGCGCCAGCATGAGGCTAGCGGGAAACACAGATACGCAGTATTTT
TRBD2	.	TRBJ2-5	TRBV4-2	CASSQVSLAGGTEETQYF	TGTGCCAGCAGCCAAGTATCTCTAGCGGGGGGGACGGAGGAGACCCAGTACTTC
TRBD2	few	TRBJ2-3	TRBV20-1	CSASWEGPDTQYF	TGCAGTGCTAGTTGGGAGGGCCCAGATACGCAGTATTTT
TRBD1	many	TRBJ1-1	TRBV29-1	CSTTGTANTEAFF	TGCAGCACAACCGGGACAGCGAACACTGAAGCTTTCTTT
TRBD1	.	TRBJ1-5	TRBV7-2	CASSTGVWPQHF	TGTGCCAGCAGTACAGGGGTTTGGCCCCAGCATTTT
.	many	TRBJ2-7	TRBV6-5	CASSVGILYEQYF	TGTGCCAGCAGTGTGGGTATCCTCTACGAGCAGTACTTC
.	.	TRBJ1-2	TRBV25-1	CASSELKGGGDYGYTF	TGTGCCAGCAGTGAATTGAAGGGGGGCGGCGACTATGGCTACACCTTC
.	.	TRBJ2-3	TRBV7-2	CASSRRGTFYTDTQYF	TGTGCCAGCAGCCGACGTGGCACCTTTTACACAGATACGCAGTATTTT
.	.	TRBJ1-5	TRBV19	CASPGGGSPQHF	TGTGCCTCTCCGGGAGGCGGGTCGCCCCAGCATTTT
TRBD1	.	TRBJ2-3	TRBV13	CASSLWTGRTDTQYF	TGTGCCAGCAGCTTATGGACAGGGCGCACAGATACGCAGTATTTT
.	few	TRBJ1-6	TRBV4-3	CASSQEPGLWPSPLHF	TGCGCCAGCAGCCAAGAACCGGGCCTCTGGCCTTCACCCCTCCACTTT
.	.	TRBJ1-1	TRBV6-2/TRBV6-3	CASRPGRAEAFF	TGTGCCAGCAGGCCTGGGCGCGCTGAAGCTTTCTTT